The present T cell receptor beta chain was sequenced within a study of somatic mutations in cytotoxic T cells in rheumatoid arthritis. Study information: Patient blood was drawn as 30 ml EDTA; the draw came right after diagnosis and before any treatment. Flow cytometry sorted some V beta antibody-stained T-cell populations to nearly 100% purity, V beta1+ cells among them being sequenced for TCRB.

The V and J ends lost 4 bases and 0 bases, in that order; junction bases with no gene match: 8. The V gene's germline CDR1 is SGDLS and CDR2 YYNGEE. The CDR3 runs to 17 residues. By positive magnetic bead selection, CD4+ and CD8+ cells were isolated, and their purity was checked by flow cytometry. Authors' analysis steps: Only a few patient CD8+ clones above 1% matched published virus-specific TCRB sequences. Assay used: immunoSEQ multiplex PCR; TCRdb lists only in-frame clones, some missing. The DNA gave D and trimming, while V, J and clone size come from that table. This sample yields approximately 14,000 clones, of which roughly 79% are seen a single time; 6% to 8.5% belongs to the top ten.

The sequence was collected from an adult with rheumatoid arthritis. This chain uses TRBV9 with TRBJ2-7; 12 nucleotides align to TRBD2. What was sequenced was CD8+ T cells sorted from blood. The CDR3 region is CASSPLGLAGSSYEQYF. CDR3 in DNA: TGTGCCAGCAGCCCCCTGGGACTAGCGGGTTCCTCCTACGAGCAGTACTTC.